This TCR beta chain was recovered during a study of Ad26.COV2.S vaccination and SARS-CoV-2 variants. Notes on the study in general: Vaccine and placebo groups showed comparable non-spike TCR breadth.

V was pared by 2 bases and J by 8 bases, with 10 bases between. Germline CDR1 reads SGDLS; CDR2 reads YYNGEE. This CDR3 has 12 amino acids. Described treatment: around 19 received Ad26.COV2.S at low or high dose, single or two shots; a few received placebo; per-sample allocation not given. At day 63 after the first vaccine or placebo injection, samples were drawn. In the vaccine, an Ad26 vector expressed the SARS-CoV-2 spike of the Wuhan strain. Assay used: immunoSEQ multiplex PCR; TCRdb lists only in-frame clones, some missing. The table has about 250,000 clones, approximately 88% seen once. As to this clone: Its cognate antigen is unknown.

The J gene is TRBJ1-2, the V gene TRBV9; perhaps TRBD1 as D (5 bases). Sequences were derived from peripheral blood, sampled in a trial of Ad26.COV2.S vaccine versus placebo. This clonotype originated in a person aged 18-60 years who received the Ad26.COV2.S COVID-19 vaccine or a placebo. The CDR3 DNA reads TGTGCCAGCAGCGTCGGGGCGCGAGGCTACACCTTC. It specifies CASSVGARGYTF.